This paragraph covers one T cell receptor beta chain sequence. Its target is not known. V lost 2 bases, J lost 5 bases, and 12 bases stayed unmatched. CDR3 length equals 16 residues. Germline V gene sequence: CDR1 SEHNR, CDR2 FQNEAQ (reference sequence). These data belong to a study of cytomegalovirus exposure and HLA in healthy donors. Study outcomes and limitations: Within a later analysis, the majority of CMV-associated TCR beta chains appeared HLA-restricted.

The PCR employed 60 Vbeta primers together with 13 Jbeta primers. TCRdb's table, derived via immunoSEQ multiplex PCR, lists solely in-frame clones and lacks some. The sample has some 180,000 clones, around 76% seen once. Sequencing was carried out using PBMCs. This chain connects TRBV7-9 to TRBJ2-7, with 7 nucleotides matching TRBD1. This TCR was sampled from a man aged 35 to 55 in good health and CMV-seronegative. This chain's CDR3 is CASSLSAHRDSHEQYF. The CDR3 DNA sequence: TGTGCCAGCAGCTTATCGGCCCATCGGGACAGCCACGAGCAGTACTTC.